This T cell receptor (beta chain) was profiled in a study of OX40 agonist ivuxolimab in advanced cancers. Study-wide background: Ivuxolimab, an antibody that agonizes OX40 (CD134), was administered to the patients.

Profiling relied on immunoSEQ multiplex PCR, and the TCRdb table lists in-frame clones only, not all of them. The sample contains tens of thousands of clones, approximately 88% of which appear only once. This CDR3 spans 14 amino acids. Germline assignment: CDR1 PRHDT and CDR2 FYEKMQ (reference sequence). The junction had 5 bases not matched to a gene; V was cut back by 5 bases and J by 6 bases. The TCR comes from an adult with an advanced solid tumor such as melanoma, head and neck, liver or kidney cancer. The gene calls are TRBV13 and TRBJ2-1, with 9 nucleotides matching TRBD2. Material: CD4+ or CD8+ T cells sorted from blood, obtained in a trial of the OX40 agonist ivuxolimab. The CDR3 bases are TGTGCCAGCAGCCCCCCGGGACTAGCCAATGAGCAGTTCTTC. Its protein product is CASSPPGLANEQFF.